This paragraph reports one TCR beta chain. Its antigen is currently unknown. These data are taken from a study of regulatory T cells in long-lasting Graves disease. Study results and caveats: Investigators studied peripheral blood only, not thyroid tissue. Persistent Graves' patients had lower TCR diversity than newly diagnosed ones.

Building of the TCR beta libraries involved iRepertoire HTBI primers and Arm-PCR of CDR3 regions. TCRdb called the multiplex PCR reads again in MiXCR, with one record for every CDR3 protein. In the table there are 400,000 to 500,000 distinct CDR3 sequences, about 22% of which are singletons. The time point: persistent/refractory GD, antithyroid drugs over 5 years with positive TRAb. The TCR library used RNA extracted from PBMCs. About 9.2 milliliters of peripheral blood were taken and placed in EDTA tubes. V shed 7 bases, J shed 0 bases, and the junction held 11 bases outside the gene matches. The germline CDR1 and CDR2 sequences are MDHEN and SYDVKM. This CDR3 is 17 amino acids long.

The chain combines TRBV28 with TRBJ2-2; 7 bases line up with TRBD2. The sequenced sample was peripheral blood mononuclear cells (PBMCs), obtained when the disease was refractory, from a patient treated with antithyroid drugs. This receptor was obtained from a female donor with Graves disease. This CDR3 reads CASTGTIGLANTGELFF. Here the CDR3 DNA reads TGTGCCAGCACTGGGACTATCGGCCTCGCGAACACCGGGGAGCTGTTTTTT.